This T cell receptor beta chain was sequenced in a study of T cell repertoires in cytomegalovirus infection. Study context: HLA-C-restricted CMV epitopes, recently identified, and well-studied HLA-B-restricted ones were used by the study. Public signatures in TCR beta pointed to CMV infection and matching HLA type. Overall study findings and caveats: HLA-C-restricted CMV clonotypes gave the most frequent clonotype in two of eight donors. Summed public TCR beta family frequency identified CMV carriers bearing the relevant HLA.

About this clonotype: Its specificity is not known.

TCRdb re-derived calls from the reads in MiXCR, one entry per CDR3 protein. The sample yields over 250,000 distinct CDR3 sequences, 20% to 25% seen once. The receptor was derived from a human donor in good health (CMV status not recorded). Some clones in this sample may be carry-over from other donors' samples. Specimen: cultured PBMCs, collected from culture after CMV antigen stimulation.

CDR3 amino acids: CSARDQWGSLYQPQHF. For the CDR3, the DNA is TGCAGTGCTAGAGATCAATGGGGGAGTCTCTATCAGCCCCAGCATTTT. The chain joins TRBV20-1 to TRBJ1-5; tentative D call: TRBD1 (5 bases). The CDR3 has 16 amino acids. The V gene lost 0 bases and the J gene lost 5 bases, with 17 bases spanning the gap. Germline V gene sequence: CDR1 DFQATT, CDR2 SNEGSKA (reference sequence).